This T cell receptor beta chain came from a study of identical twins. General study results and limits: Findings depended on cross-sectional statistics rather than tracking the same donors.

V was clipped by 6 bases and J by 2 bases, with 17 bases between them. The germline V gene encodes CDR1 MNHEY and CDR2 SMNVEV (reference sequence). The CDR3 is 15 residues long. On this clonotype: Its antigen is undetermined.

TCRdb called the 5' RACE reads again in MiXCR, with one record for every CDR3 protein. This sample has approximately 210,000 distinct CDR3 sequences, with around 15% found just once. This sample also belongs to another study, concerning T cells expressing NK-cell markers. In that study: The TCR beta repertoires originated in sorted CD3+CD56+NKG2C+, CD3+CD56+NKG2C- and CD3+CD56-NKG2C+ T cells.

The chain combines TRBV27 with TRBJ2-7; D is unresolved. The receptor comes from a woman aged 18-30 years in good health. The sequenced material came from CD8+ T cells sorted from blood. CDR3 amino acids: CASSLITAIPYEQYF. The CDR3 nucleotides read TGTGCCAGCAGCCTTATTACAGCGATCCCCTACGAGCAGTACTTC.